Below, 8 T cell receptor beta chains from the same sample are listed, as sequenced in a study of blood T cell repertoires in COVID-19. Data came from immunoSEQ multiplex PCR; TCRdb stores just in-frame clones and leaves some out. The data show some 270,000 clones, around 93% seen once. The specimen was PBMCs or T cells enriched from blood (not recorded which). These TCRs come from a man aged 40-49 years who had been exposed to COVID-19.

This clone was recorded once. This chain links TRBV11-2 with TRBJ2-7, with 8 positions matching TRBD2. V dropped 5 bases and J dropped 6; count of bases not matched to a gene: 6. In germline, CDR1 is SGHAT, CDR2 FQNNGV. This CDR3 has 13 residues. This chain's CDR3 is CASSVGLAAEQYF. CDR3 nucleotide sequence: TGTGCCAGCAGCGTAGGACTAGCCGCCGAGCAGTACTTC. Complete variable domain (other parts from reference TRBV11-2 and TRBJ2-7): EAGVAQSPRYKIIEKRQSVAFWCNPISGHATLYWYQQILGQGPKLLIQFQNNGVVDDSQLPKDRFSAERLKGVDSTLKIQPAKLEDSAVYLCASSVGLAAEQYFGPGTRLTVT.

The chain recombines TRBV28 with TRBJ2-5, with a possible D match to TRBD1 (6 bases). Trimming pared 6 bases from V and 2 bases from J, leaving 22 bases between. The CDR3 length is 17 residues. The germline V gene encodes CDR1 MDHEN and CDR2 SYDVKM. CDR3 nucleotides: TGTGCCAGCAGCCGTTTTTTAGCCCAGGGGAGACAAGAGACCCAGTACTTC. Translated, it gives CASSRFLAQGRQETQYF. Combining the CDR3 with reference TRBV28 and TRBJ2-5 gives the whole variable domain DVKVTQSSRYLVKRTGEKVFLECVQDMDHENMFWYRQDPGLGLRLIYFSYDVKMKEKGDIPEGYSVSREKKERFSLILESASTNQTSMYLCASSRFLAQGRQETQYFGPGTRLLVL.

CDR3 in amino acids: CASSSRGQGIGDTEAFF. Written as DNA, the CDR3 is TGTGCCAGCAGCAGTAGGGGACAGGGTATAGGGGACACTGAAGCTTTCTTT. This chain joins TRBV21-1 and TRBJ1-1; TRBD1 was called by the table and not checked on the DNA. TRBV21-1 is given as a pseudogene. The CDR3 runs 17 residues.

V and J are TRBV19 and TRBJ1-3, with no clear D. This CDR3 is built from 15 residues. V gave up 3 bases and J gave up 0 bases, with 9 bases separating them. From germline, CDR1 is LNHDA and CDR2 SQIVND (reference sequence). CDR3 sequence: CASSISGYSGNTIYF. Here the CDR3 DNA reads TGTGCCAGTAGTATCTCCGGTTACTCTGGAAACACCATATATTTT.

This clone was observed a single time. The chain uses TRBV11-2 and TRBJ2-7; 9 bases line up with TRBD2. V lost 7 bases and J lost 2; bases outside the gene matches: 9. CDR1 and CDR2 from the germline V gene are SGHAT and FQNNGV. The CDR3 runs to 15 residues. The CDR3 DNA sequence: TGTGCCAGCACCCTCGGGCTAGCGGGGACCTACGAGCAGTACTTC. It codes for CASTLGLAGTYEQYF.

This clone was recorded once. The rearrangement joins TRBV19 to TRBJ2-3; 15 nucleotides align to TRBD2. Germline V gene lookup returns CDR1 LNHDA and CDR2 SQIVND (reference sequence). There are 13 residues in the CDR3. V lost 4 bases and J lost 11; bases outside the gene matches: 1. The CDR3 protein is CASSTGLAGGQYF. The CDR3, as DNA: TGTGCCAGTAGTACGGGACTAGCGGGGGGGCAGTATTTT.

This clone showed up just once. The gene calls are TRBV2 and TRBJ2-3; TRBD2 matches 7 bases. The CDR3 is 13 amino acids. With V trimmed by 2 bases and J by 6 bases, 2 bases remained unmatched. CDR1 is SNHLY, CDR2 FYNNEI, per germline. DNA for the CDR3: TGTGCCAGCAGTGAAAATAGCGGGGATACGCAGTATTTT. Translated, it gives CASSENSGDTQYF.

J is TRBJ2-1 and V is TRBV11-2, with 12 bases aligning to TRBD2. V shed 3 bases, J shed 7 bases, and the junction held 4 bases outside the gene matches. Germline V gene lookup returns CDR1 SGHAT and CDR2 FQNNGV. The CDR3 length is 15 residues. The CDR3 here is CASSFGLAGTNEQFF. In DNA form, the CDR3 reads TGTGCCAGCAGCTTCGGACTAGCGGGGACGAATGAGCAGTTCTTC.